In its sample, the clone carrying this T cell receptor (beta chain) was seen once. CDR1 MNHEY and CDR2 SVGAGI come from the germline V gene. The CDR3 runs 14 residues. V lost 0 bases, J lost 4 bases, and 7 bases lay in between. This sample is part of a study of blood T cell repertoires in COVID-19. Measured with immunoSEQ multiplex PCR; TCRdb has only the in-frame clones, and not every one. Of approximately 100,000 clones listed, 92% are singletons. This TCR was recovered from a man in his 70s with acute or convalescent COVID-19. This sequence joins TRBV6-5 and TRBJ2-1; D is undetermined. Input material: peripheral blood. In DNA form, the CDR3 reads TGTGCCAGCAGTTACTCGGCCAATTACAATGAGCAGTTCTTC. Protein sequence: CASSYSANYNEQFF.